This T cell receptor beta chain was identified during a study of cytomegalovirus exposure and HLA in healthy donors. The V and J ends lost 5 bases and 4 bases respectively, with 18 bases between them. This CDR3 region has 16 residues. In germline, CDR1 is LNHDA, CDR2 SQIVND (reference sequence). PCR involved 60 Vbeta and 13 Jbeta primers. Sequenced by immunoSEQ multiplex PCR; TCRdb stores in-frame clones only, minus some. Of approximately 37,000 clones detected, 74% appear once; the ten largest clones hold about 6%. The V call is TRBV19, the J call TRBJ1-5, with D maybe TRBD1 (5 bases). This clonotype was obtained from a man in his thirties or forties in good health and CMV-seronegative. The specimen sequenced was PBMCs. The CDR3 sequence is CASSWGRKGSNQPQHF. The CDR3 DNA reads TGTGCCAGTAGTTGGGGCCGCAAGGGGTCGAATCAGCCCCAGCATTTT.